The following is a TCR beta chain sequence with its context. This clone's antigen is unknown. No much larger clone exists at a distance of one base, and base qualities are not known. This sample was included in a study of blood T cell repertoires in COVID-19 (dated by TCRdb to between 2020 and 2021). Describing the broader study: Samples from collaborators originated in the United States, Italy and Spain and spanned both the acute and convalescent phases of COVID-19. Sample metadata almost always included a de-identified subject ID, COVID-19 status, age in years and sex. The repertoires were made available in a free public database intended to serve as a resource for research on the immune response to SARS-CoV-2. Deeply sampled blood TCRbeta repertoires from subjects exposed to, actively infected with, or recovered from COVID-19 were included in the dataset. Where HLA class I and class II types were available, the types were taken from metadata supplied by the sample provider, not from assay-based typing. The samples were drawn from the first 160 participants of the ongoing ImmuneRACE study and from over 950 subjects provided by 6 global collaborators. The material from the prospective study consisted of cDNA or gDNA derived from T cells, B-cell-depleted T cells, or PBMCs. The full study reports these points: The quantity of clinical and demographic metadata differed by source and by participant and was supplied without curation.

Each collaborating institution followed its own protocols to collect whole blood in K2EDTA tubes. Collaborator samples were shipped for TCRbeta analysis as frozen whole blood, isolated PBMCs, or DNA extracted from either sample type. The CDR3, cysteine through phenylalanine, is 14 amino acids long. The DNA shown is the 42-base CDR3, in frame from base 1. CDR1 and CDR2, per the germline V gene, are MDHEN and SYDVKM. V is trimmed back by 6 bases and J by 2 bases, and the junction contains 7 bases that no gene match accounts for. The immunoSEQ Assay, a bias-controlled multiplex PCR, was used to amplify TCRbeta CDR3 regions from genomic DNA. Per the original workflow: The number of nucleated cells in each sample was estimated by amplification of reference gene primers within the assay. To quantify the absolute abundance of each unique TCRbeta CDR3 rearrangement, sequence reads were collapsed and filtered. For each sample, productive Simpson clonality was calculated as the square root of Simpson's diversity index over productive rearrangements. In TCRdb, the immuneACCESS table is reduced to in-frame sequences with V and J assigned. These tables do not hold every clone; where another copy was compared, an unresolved V gene accounts for under half, and the others remain unexplained. From that table come the V and J calls and clone size; the DNA was used to work out D and trimming. Present in this sample are roughly 110,000 clones, around 88% of which were seen just once. The ten largest clones capture 6.8% of the sample.

The origin of this receptor is a man aged 45 to 65 with active or convalescent COVID-19. The chain joins TRBV28 to TRBJ2-7, with 7 junctional bases fitting TRBD1. The sequencing input was peripheral blood. The CDR3 amino acid sequence is: CASSQTGLAYEQYF. The nucleotides read TGTGCCAGCAGCCAGACAGGGTTGGCCTACGAGCAGTACTTC.